Listed below are T cell receptor beta chains from one sample, sequenced in a study of neurological immune-mediated disorders. A single record per CDR3 protein comes from TCRdb applying MiXCR to the 5' RACE reads. The profile shows about 78,000 distinct CDR3 sequences, 4.5% to 6.5% of them singletons. The source material was PBMCs. Receptors were obtained from a woman aged 30 to 39 with multiple sclerosis. CDR3s include the opening cysteine and the closing phenylalanine or tryptophan. A D gene is named only where the DNA matches it firmly. The size field is filled for only some rows; it gives once, few, many or a size class.

J: TRBJ2-1
D: TRBD2
V: TRBV20-1
size: many
CDR3: CSARAGFRGGAYNEQFF
DNA: TGCAGTGCTAGAGCCGGCTTCCGCGGGGGGGCATACAATGAGCAGTTCTTC

J: TRBJ2-1
D: .
V: TRBV5-1
size: many
CDR3: CASSEALDPQYNEQFF
DNA: TGCGCCAGCAGCGAGGCACTAGACCCCCAATACAATGAGCAGTTCTTC

J: TRBJ2-1
D: TRBD2
V: TRBV12-3/TRBV12-4
size: many
CDR3: CASSFGLLADNEQFF
DNA: TGTGCCAGCAGTTTCGGTCTACTAGCGGACAATGAGCAGTTCTTC

J: TRBJ1-1
D: .
V: TRBV5-1
size: many
CDR3: CASSLVGMNTEAFF
DNA: TGCGCCAGCAGCTTAGTAGGGATGAACACTGAAGCTTTCTTT

J: TRBJ2-1
D: .
V: TRBV3-1
size: many
CDR3: CASSRMLRGRGPAYNEQFF
DNA: TGTGCCAGCAGCCGAATGTTGAGGGGGCGGGGGCCAGCCTACAATGAGCAGTTCTTC

J: TRBJ2-3
D: .
V: TRBV27
size: .
CDR3: CASSPSLRAGDTQYF
DNA: TGTGCCAGCAGTCCCTCCCTTAGGGCGGGAGATACGCAGTATTTT

J: TRBJ2-3
D: TRBD2
V: TRBV5-1
size: few
CDR3: CASSSTTTGRARDTQYF
DNA: TGCGCCAGCAGCTCAACGACTACGGGGAGGGCCCGGGATACGCAGTATTTT

J: TRBJ1-5
D: TRBD1
V: TRBV20-1
size: many
CDR3: CSARDRGRVAQPQHF
DNA: TGCAGCGCCCGGGACAGGGGGCGCGTTGCTCAGCCCCAGCATTTT

J: TRBJ1-1
D: .
V: TRBV20-1
size: many
CDR3: CSARDSRMGTEAFF
DNA: TGCAGTGCTAGAGATTCCCGGATGGGCACTGAAGCTTTCTTT

J: TRBJ2-3
D: TRBD2
V: TRBV5-1
size: many
CDR3: CASSLATGGPNTQYF
DNA: TGCGCCAGCAGCTTGGCCACGGGGGGGCCGAATACGCAGTATTTT

J: TRBJ1-5
D: .
V: TRBV10-3
size: .
CDR3: CAITESRITGLDKTQNF
DNA: TGTGCCATCACTGAGTCGAGAATAACAGGGTTGGACAAGACCCAGAATTTT

J: TRBJ2-7
D: .
V: TRBV5-1
size: many
CDR3: CASSSLRELGEQYF
DNA: TGCGCCAGCAGCTCGCTCAGGGAGCTTGGAGAGCAGTACTTC